This is a list of T cell receptor beta chains from one sample in a study of cytomegalovirus exposure and HLA in healthy donors. TCRdb keeps only in-frame clones here, not all; method: immunoSEQ multiplex PCR. The profile shows some 110,000 clones, about 74% of them singletons. Material: PBMCs. These receptors came from a man aged 30 to 45 in good health and CMV-seropositive. Both conserved end residues are part of each CDR3. A D gene is named only where the DNA matches it firmly. For some rows the clone size is stated as once, few or many, or as a class when expanded; others skip it.

j_gene,d_gene,abundance,v_gene,CDR3nt,CDR3aa
TRBJ2-7,-,-,TRBV6-5,TGTGCCAGCAGTTACCGACTCGAGCAGTACTTC,CASSYRLEQYF
TRBJ1-1,-,-,TRBV6-5,TGTGCCAGCAGTGGGACGGGGGACACTGAAGCTTTCTTT,CASSGTGDTEAFF
TRBJ1-2,-,once,TRBV7-9,TGTGCCAGCAGCTTAGACGGCGACTTATTTTATGGCTACACCTTC,CASSLDGDLFYGYTF
TRBJ1-6,TRBD1,few,TRBV10-1,TGCGCCAGCAGTGACCCGGACAGGGGAAATTCACCCCTCCACTTT,CASSDPDRGNSPLHF
TRBJ1-6,-,-,TRBV19,TGTGCCAGTAGTATCACGGGAACGGGCTATAATTCACCCCTCCACTTT,CASSITGTGYNSPLHF
TRBJ2-7,TRBD1,-,TRBV19,TGTGCCAGTAGTTCCCTGGCAGGGGGTAGCGAGCAGTACTTC,CASSSLAGGSEQYF
TRBJ1-2,TRBD1,-,TRBV6-5,TGTGCCAGCACTCAATCGGGGACAGGGCATGGCTACCCCTTC,CASTQSGTGHGYPF
TRBJ1-2,TRBD1,-,TRBV2,TGTGCCAGCACCGGACAGGGGGCTGACTATGGCTACACCTTC,CASTGQGADYGYTF
TRBJ2-2,-,-,TRBV7-8,TGTGCCAGCAGCTTAGCCGTTAACACCGGGGAGCTGTTTTTT,CASSLAVNTGELFF
TRBJ2-2,-,-,TRBV27,TGTGCCACCTGTCTGTGGGGGGGCATCGGGGAGCTGTTTTTT,CATCLWGGIGELFF
TRBJ1-3,-,-,TRBV7-2,TGTGCCAGCAGCATAGGGACATCTGGAAACACCATATATTTT,CASSIGTSGNTIYF
TRBJ2-7,TRBD2,few,TRBV5-6,TGTGCCAGCAGCCAGCCCTTAGCGGGGGACGAGCAGTACTTC,CASSQPLAGDEQYF
TRBJ2-1,TRBD1,-,TRBV5-1,TGCGCCAGCAGCTTGTCCGGGACAGGGGTCAATGAGCAGTTCTTC,CASSLSGTGVNEQFF
TRBJ1-5,TRBD1,-,TRBV4-1,TGCGCCAGCAGCCGCCACCGGGACAGGGGGCCAGGGCCCCAGCATTTT,CASSRHRDRGPGPQHF
TRBJ2-5,TRBD1,-,TRBV5-1,TGCGCCAGCAGCCCACAGGGGGCGGGTGGACAGACCCAGTACTTC,CASSPQGAGGQTQYF
TRBJ1-4,-,-,TRBV4-2,TGTGCCAGCAGCCAAGATGGGGGGGACGTGGAAAAACTGTTTTTT,CASSQDGGDVEKLFF
TRBJ2-7,-,-,TRBV10-1,TGCGCCAGCAGTGTCTTTGGTATAAGCGACGAGCAGTACTTC,CASSVFGISDEQYF
TRBJ2-5,TRBD2,-,TRBV19,TGTGCCAGTAGTATTCGACTAGCCGGGGAGACCCAGTACTTC,CASSIRLAGETQYF
TRBJ1-2,-,-,TRBV7-3,TGTGCCAGCAGACAAACAGGGAAACCGTACTATGGCTACACCTTC,CASRQTGKPYYGYTF
TRBJ2-7,TRBD1,-,TRBV6-1,TGTGCCATCAGCTTCGGACAGGGCAACGAGCAGTACTTC,CAISFGQGNEQYF
TRBJ2-7,TRBD2,-,TRBV4-1,TGCGCCAGCAGCCAGGCGTCGGGGGGAGAGAGAGTAAAGCAGTACTTC,CASSQASGGERVKQYF
TRBJ2-1,TRBD2,few,TRBV4-2,TGTGCCAGCAGCCAAGATCGTGCTAGCGGGGGGACTGAGCAGTTCTTC,CASSQDRASGGTEQFF
TRBJ2-2,-,-,TRBV14,TGTGCCAGCAGCCAATACGGCGGGGAGCTGTTTTTT,CASSQYGGELFF
TRBJ1-5,TRBD1,-,TRBV2,TGTGCCAGCATTCCGGACAGGGATCAGCCCCAGCATTTT,CASIPDRDQPQHF
TRBJ2-7,TRBD1,-,TRBV5-1,TGCGCCAGCAGCCAGGACAGGGAATACGAGCAGTACTTC,CASSQDREYEQYF
TRBJ1-2,-,-,TRBV5-1,TGCGCCAGCAGCCCCGAGCCCCGTAAAATCTATGGCTACACCTTC,CASSPEPRKIYGYTF
TRBJ2-5,TRBD1,-,TRBV10-1,TGCGCCAGCAGCGGCCGGACAGGGGGTGCGGAGACCCAGTACTTC,CASSGRTGGAETQYF
TRBJ1-6,TRBD1,-,TRBV28,TGTGCCAGCAGTTTAGGGACAGGGGGCCAATCACCCCTCCACTTT,CASSLGTGGQSPLHF
TRBJ1-1,-,-,TRBV9,TGTGCCAGCAGCGTAGGTGGAGCGGTGAACACTGAAGCTTTCTTT,CASSVGGAVNTEAFF
TRBJ1-2,-,-,TRBV11-2,TGTGCCAGCAGCTCTCAAGTCAGGGATGAGCCGGGTGACTATGGCTACACCTTC,CASSSQVRDEPGDYGYTF
TRBJ1-1,TRBD1,-,TRBV6-5,TGTGCCAGCAGTTCCTGGACAGGGGGCGAAACTGAAGCTTTCTTT,CASSSWTGGETEAFF
TRBJ2-5,TRBD2,-,TRBV6-5,TGTGCCAGCAGTTACTGGGGGACTAGCGGACGTGAGACCCAGTACTTC,CASSYWGTSGRETQYF
TRBJ1-6,TRBD1,-,TRBV6-5,TGTGCCAGCAGAACCCCGGGACAGAGTTCACCCCTCCACTTT,CASRTPGQSSPLHF
TRBJ1-3,-,-,TRBV6-1,TGTGCCAGCAGTGAACCGGGGGGTTCTGGAAACACCATATATTTT,CASSEPGGSGNTIYF
TRBJ1-1,-,many,TRBV5-1,TGCGCCAGCAGCCGAACTACGGGAGAAGCTTTCTTT,CASSRTTGEAFF
TRBJ1-2,TRBD1,-,TRBV5-1,TGCGCCAGCAGCCCGACCGGGACAGGGGTTGTCTATGGCTACACCTTC,CASSPTGTGVVYGYTF
TRBJ2-5,TRBD1,-,TRBV25-1,TGTGCCAGCAGTGCGGACAGGGAGCAAGAGACCCAGTACTTC,CASSADREQETQYF
TRBJ1-5,-,few,TRBV19,TGTGCCAGTAGTATAGGGCAGAATCAGCCCCAGCATTTT,CASSIGQNQPQHF
TRBJ2-2,-,-,TRBV4-2,TGTGCCAGCAGCCAAGCCTTTTACGGGAACACCGGGGAGCTGTTTTTT,CASSQAFYGNTGELFF
TRBJ1-2,TRBD1,-,TRBV5-1,TGCGCCAGCAGCTTAGGACAGGGGGATAACTATGGCTACCCCTTC,CASSLGQGDNYGYPF
TRBJ1-5,TRBD1,-,TRBV30,TGTGCCTGGAGTCCAAAGAACAGGGGGCACCAGCCCCAGCATTTT,CAWSPKNRGHQPQHF
TRBJ2-7,-,-,TRBV18,TGTGCCAGCTCACTGAGCGGGCAGGGGGACTACGAGCAGTACTTC,CASSLSGQGDYEQYF
TRBJ2-5,-,once,TRBV19,TGTGCCAGTAGTATAAGGGGTAGCGGTCTGGCGGGGGAGACCCAGTACTTC,CASSIRGSGLAGETQYF
TRBJ2-3,TRBD2,-,TRBV13,TGTGCCAGCAGCCCACGGACTAGCGGGGGTATGGATACGCAGTATTTT,CASSPRTSGGMDTQYF
TRBJ1-6,-,-,TRBV6-1,TGTGCCAGCAGTTATTCGGGGGAGCATTCACCCCTCCACTTT,CASSYSGEHSPLHF